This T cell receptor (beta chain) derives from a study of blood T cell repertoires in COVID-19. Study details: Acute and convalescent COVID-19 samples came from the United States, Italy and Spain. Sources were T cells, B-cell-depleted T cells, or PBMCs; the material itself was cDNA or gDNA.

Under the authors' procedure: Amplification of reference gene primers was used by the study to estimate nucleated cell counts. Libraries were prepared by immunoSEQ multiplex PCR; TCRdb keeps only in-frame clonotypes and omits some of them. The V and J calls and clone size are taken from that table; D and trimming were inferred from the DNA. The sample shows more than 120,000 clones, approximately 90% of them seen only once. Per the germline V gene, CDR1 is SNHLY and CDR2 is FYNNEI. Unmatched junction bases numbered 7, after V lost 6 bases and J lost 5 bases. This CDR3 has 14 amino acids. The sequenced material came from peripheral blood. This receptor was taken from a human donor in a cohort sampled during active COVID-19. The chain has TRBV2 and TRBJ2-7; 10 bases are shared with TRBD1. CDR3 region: CASRGTGVVNEQYF. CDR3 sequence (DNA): TGTGCCAGCAGAGGGACAGGGGTTGTCAACGAGCAGTACTTC. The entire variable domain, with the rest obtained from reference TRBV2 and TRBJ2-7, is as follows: EPEVTQTPSHQVTQMGQEVILRCVPISNHLYFYWYRQILGQKVEFLVSFYNNEISEKSEIFDDQFSVERPDGSNFTLKIRSTKLEDSAMYFCASRGTGVVNEQYFGPGTRLTVT.